The source of this TCR beta chain is a study of T cell responses to AZD1222 COVID-19 vaccine. Across the whole study: Some second doses came at about 4 weeks and others at about 12 weeks; these were pooled. Study findings and constraints: Once two AZD1222 doses were given, Spike-specific TCR breadth and depth went up. Sampling that yielded the repertoires occurred only after the peak T cell response.

Here immunoSEQ multiplex PCR was the method, and the copy in TCRdb shows in-frame clones only, minus some. Among under 200,000 clones, about 90% were seen once, and the ten largest hold over 1.5%. Note on this clone: Its target is unknown.

The CDR3 has 11 amino acids. In germline, CDR1 is SNHLY, CDR2 FYNNEI. With 7 bases removed from V and 11 bases from J, the gap between germline ends came to 14 bases. This chain links TRBV2 with TRBJ1-1; D remains ambiguous. This TCR derives from an adult in good health. The sample in question was peripheral blood, obtained on day 0 of AZD1222 vaccination. In nucleotides, the CDR3 is TGTGCCAGCAACTCAGGTTATAACGCTTTCTTT. The encoded protein is CASNSGYNAFF.